This passage covers 26 T cell receptor beta chains from one sample sequenced in a study of CD8+CD57+ T cells in acquired aplastic anemia. Genomic DNA served as template for TCR beta VDJ and CDR3 profiling. One entry per CDR3 protein results from TCRdb running MiXCR on the reads. The sample holds about 75,000 distinct CDR3 sequences; around 70% are singletons and the top ten take roughly 80%. An expansion of CD8+CD57+ cells by flow cytometry had been shown in patients chosen for sequencing. Material for sequencing was sorted CD4+, CD8+, or CD8+CD57+ T cells (not recorded which) from PBMCs. The origin of the receptors is a human donor with aplastic anemia.

This chain links TRBV19 with TRBJ1-2, with D perhaps TRBD1 (6 bases). The CDR3 is 13 residues long. Looked up from germline, CDR1 is LNHDA and CDR2 is SQIVND (reference sequence). Trimming left V 1 base short and J 4 bases short, with 7 bases between. CDR3 DNA: TGTGCCAGTAGTATAGGGACAGCCTATGGCTACACCTTC. This translates into CASSIGTAYGYTF.

In DNA form, the CDR3 reads TGCAGTGCTAGACATGGGCAAGAGACCCAGTACTTC. This translates into CSARHGQETQYF. The V call is TRBV20-1, the J call TRBJ2-5, with D hard to call. V lost 2 bases to trimming and J lost 2 bases, with 6 bases between them. The germline CDR1 and CDR2 sequences are DFQATT and SNEGSKA (reference sequence). The CDR3 length is 12 residues.

The V gene is TRBV4-1, the J gene TRBJ2-3; D gene ambiguous. The CDR3 length is 14 residues. CDR1 MGHRA and CDR2 YSYEKL come from the germline V gene. Trimming cost V 0 bases and J 2 bases, with 6 bases left between them. CDR3 protein: CASSQDKATDTQYF. The CDR3 DNA reads as TGCGCCAGCAGCCAAGATAAAGCCACAGATACGCAGTATTTT.

This clonotype appeared once. The chain carries TRBV7-3 and TRBJ2-2, with a weak D call TRBD1 (5 bases). CDR1 is SGHTA, CDR2 FQGTGA, per germline. The CDR3 length is 16 residues. V lost 5 bases, J lost 5 bases, and 18 bases lay in between. In nucleotides, the CDR3 is TGTGCCAGCAGCCTGGGCAGGGCGAGAAGTACCGGGGAGCTGTTTTTT. This sequence encodes CASSLGRARSTGELFF.

Note on this clonotype: The germline gene is not matched at one end of the junction; a read error may be the cause. V is TRBV10-2 and J is TRBJ1-5; D gene uncertain. CDR3 size: 13 residues. Germline V gene data show CDR1 as WSHSY and CDR2 as SAAADI. The CDR3 nucleotides read TGCGCCGGCAGTGAGGCGGCAAATCAGCCCCAGCATTTT. Its protein is CAGSEAANQPQHF.

Regarding this clonotype: One end of the junction does not line up with germline, which may come from a read error. This chain joins TRBV2 and TRBJ2-5; 7 bases match TRBD2. Germline assignment: CDR1 SNHLY and CDR2 FYNNEI. The CDR3 is made up of 14 amino acids. CDR3 in DNA: TGTGCCAGCAGTGACACTAGCGAGCAAGAGACCCGGTACTTC. Protein: CASSDTSEQETRYF.

The chain is built from TRBV10-3 and TRBJ2-5, with 8 bases fitting TRBD1. This CDR3 contains 15 residues. J was trimmed by 5 bases and V by 2 bases; bases with no gene match: 7. Germline V lookup: CDR1 ENHRY, CDR2 SYGVKD. The CDR3 region has the DNA TGTGCCATCAGTGAGGGGCAGGGGGCTAAGGAGACCCAGTACTTC. This codes for CAISEGQGAKETQYF.

The chain employs TRBV2 and TRBJ2-7; no firm D call. There are 14 residues in the CDR3. CDR1 is SNHLY and CDR2 is FYNNEI in the germline V gene. V was cut by 6 bases and J by 4 bases, with 16 bases left in between. Here the CDR3 DNA reads TGTGCCAGCAGCGTAGCTGGGTCCCCATACGAGCAGTACTTC. Translating gives CASSVAGSPYEQYF.

This clonotype has just a few counts. The V call is TRBV7-9, the J call TRBJ2-7; no clear D gene. Trimming left V 6 bases short and J 9 bases short, with 12 bases between. Germline CDR1 and CDR2: SEHNR and FQNEAQ (reference sequence). This CDR3 has 11 amino acids. CDR3 in amino acids: CASSRQDRQYF. CDR3 in DNA: TGTGCCAGCAGTCGGCAGGATAGGCAGTACTTC.

This clonotype has a handful of counts. The genes are TRBV10-3 and TRBJ1-4; TRBD1 aligns across 7 bases. Germline V CDR1 and CDR2: ENHRY, SYGVKD. V was clipped by 8 bases and J by 12 bases; unmatched bases: 6. This CDR3 region has 11 residues. Written as DNA, the CDR3 is TGTGCCATCGGCACAGGGGCAGAACTGTTTTTT. Protein: CAIGTGAELFF.

The V and J genes are TRBV4-3 and TRBJ2-6; D is unresolved. Per germline, CDR1 LGHNA and CDR2 YSLEER. The CDR3 spans 17 residues. The V and J ends lost 0 bases and 0 bases respectively, with 9 bases between them. CDR3 coding DNA: TGCGCCAGCAGCCAAGATTGGCTGAACTCTGGGGCCAACGTCCTGACTTTC. It encodes CASSQDWLNSGANVLTF.

This clonotype was detected a few times. The chain combines TRBV4-3 with TRBJ2-1; 9 bases agree with TRBD2. Trimming at V came to 1 base and at J to 12 bases, leaving 13 bases not matched to a gene. Germline V gives CDR1 LGHNA, CDR2 YSLEER. There are 16 residues in the CDR3. As DNA, the CDR3 is TGCGCCAGCAGCCAAGCCGAATGGGCGGGAGGGCCGGCGCAGTTCTTC. Translated, it gives CASSQAEWAGGPAQFF.

On this clonotype itself: Mismatch with germline at one junction end may stem from a read error. The rearrangement links TRBV25-1 to TRBJ2-2, with a tentative D call TRBD1 (5 bases). This CDR3 has 17 residues. Germline CDR1 reads MGHDK; CDR2 reads SYGVNS. Here the CDR3 DNA reads TGTGTCAGCCAGGGTCCCCAGGGCTGTGCGAACACCGGGGAGCTGTTTTTT. Its protein product is CVSQGPQGCANTGELFF. The complete variable domain, with remaining parts taken from reference TRBV25-1 and TRBJ2-2, reads EADIYQTPRYLVIGTGKKITLECSQTMGHDKMYWYQQDPGMELHLIHYSYGVNSTEKGDLSSESTVSRIRTEHFPLTLESARPSHTSQYLCVSQGPQGCANTGELFFGEGSRLTVL.

This clonotype was seen only a few times. This chain uses TRBV15 with TRBJ2-7, with D unresolved. This CDR3 is built from 12 residues. With 1 base removed from V and 0 bases from J, the gap between germline ends came to 1 base. The germline gives CDR1 LNHNV, CDR2 YYDKDF (reference sequence). This chain's CDR3 is CATSRGSYEQYF. CDR3 DNA: TGTGCCACCAGCAGAGGCTCCTACGAGCAGTACTTC.

This clonotype was found many times. The gene calls are TRBV10-3 and TRBJ1-1; D ambiguous. Trimming cost V 0 bases and J 5 bases, with 7 bases left between them. The CDR3 is made up of 13 amino acids. Per the germline V gene, CDR1 is ENHRY and CDR2 is SYGVKD. The CDR3 region has the DNA TGTGCCATCAGTGAGTCCCCCGGGACTGAAGCTTTCTTT. Its protein is CAISESPGTEAFF.

V and J are TRBV10-3 and TRBJ1-2; 7 positions agree with TRBD1. The J segment lost 3 bases and the V segment lost 2 bases, leaving 9 bases of the junction unmatched. Germline CDR1 reads ENHRY; CDR2 reads SYGVKD. The CDR3 runs 16 residues. The CDR3: CAISEGPTGTDYGYTF. In DNA form, the CDR3 reads TGTGCCATCAGTGAGGGGCCTACCGGGACAGACTATGGCTACACCTTC.

The J gene is TRBJ2-1, the V gene TRBV25-1; D gene ambiguous. Deletions cut 6 bases from V and 12 bases from J, with 12 bases between. The CDR3 is 11 amino acids. Germline V gene data show CDR1 as MGHDK and CDR2 as SYGVNS. The CDR3 bases are TGTGCCAGCAGCGACGTCCCAGGGCAGTTCTTC. It encodes CASSDVPGQFF. Supplemented by reference TRBV25-1 and TRBJ2-1, the full variable domain reads EADIYQTPRYLVIGTGKKITLECSQTMGHDKMYWYQQDPGMELHLIHYSYGVNSTEKGDLSSESTVSRIRTEHFPLTLESARPSHTSQYLCASSDVPGQFFGPGTRLTVL.

The CDR3 spells CASSHTLHDTDTQYF. CDR3 coding DNA: TGCGCCAGCAGCCACACACTCCACGACACAGATACGCAGTATTTT. The chain combines TRBV4-3 with TRBJ2-3; D is unresolved. Germline V CDR1 and CDR2: LGHNA, YSLEER. This CDR3 is built from 15 residues. V was trimmed by 3 bases and J by 2 bases, leaving 12 bases between them.

This clonotype was seen more than once but under ten times. The chain joins TRBV5-5 to TRBJ2-7; D unclear. The V end lost 8 bases, the J end lost 2 bases, and 14 bases lay between the germline ends. The CDR3 consists of 13 residues. The germline V gene encodes CDR1 SGHKS and CDR2 YYEKEE (reference sequence). The CDR3 DNA reads TGTGCCAGTAGTCCCCCCGAGACCTACGAGCAGTACTTC. Its protein is CASSPPETYEQYF.

The chain carries TRBV19 and TRBJ1-4; tentatively, D is TRBD1 (5 bases). Germline V CDR1 and CDR2: LNHDA, SQIVND (reference sequence). The CDR3 has 11 amino acids. The CDR3 sequence is CVAGRGEKLFF. CDR3 DNA sequence: TGTGTCGCAGGGCGGGGAGAAAAACTGTTTTTT.

This chain links TRBV7-3 with TRBJ2-5, with D possibly TRBD2 on 5 matching bases. Per germline, CDR1 SGHTA and CDR2 FQGTGA. Trimming stripped 5 bases from V and 5 bases from J, with 18 bases between. CDR3 length equals 15 residues. The CDR3 DNA sequence: TGTGCCAGCAGCCAAATACTTCCACCGGGGGAGACCCAGTACTTC. This codes for CASSQILPPGETQYF. The variable domain in full, completed from reference TRBV7-3 and TRBJ2-5, reads GAGVSQTPSNKVTEKGKYVELRCDPISGHTALYWYRQSLGQGPEFLIYFQGTGAADDSGLPNDRFFAVRPEGSVSTLKIQRTERGDSAVYLCASSQILPPGETQYFGPGTRLLVL.

The chain combines TRBV7-9 with TRBJ2-7, with D perhaps matching TRBD1 (6 bases). Trimming shortened V by 3 bases and J by 5 bases, and 14 bases separated the two germline ends. Germline assignment: CDR1 SEHNR and CDR2 FQNEAQ (reference sequence). There are 14 residues in the CDR3. CDR3: CASSFSQGPHEQYF. CDR3 DNA: TGTGCCAGCAGCTTCAGTCAGGGGCCCCACGAGCAGTACTTC.

The J gene is TRBJ2-7, the V gene TRBV20-1; 8 positions match TRBD1. Trimming at V came to 0 bases and at J to 0 bases, leaving 1 base not matched to a gene. This CDR3 region has 14 residues. The germline CDR1 and CDR2 sequences are DFQATT and SNEGSKA (reference sequence). The chain's CDR3 is CSARDRGRSYEQYF. CDR3 DNA sequence: TGCAGTGCTAGAGACAGGGGGCGCTCCTACGAGCAGTACTTC.

The chain couples TRBV4-3 to TRBJ2-5; TRBD2 is a possible D gene (6 bases). CDR1 and CDR2 from the germline V gene are LGHNA and YSLEER. V lost 3 bases, J lost 5 bases, and 7 bases lay in between. This CDR3 comprises 12 residues. The CDR3 DNA follows: TGCGCCAGCAGCCACCGGGGGGAGACCCAGTACTTC. Its protein product is CASSHRGETQYF.

Worth noting for this clonotype: Given the absence of the conserved phenylalanine or tryptophan at the CDR3 end, a read error is likely. The chain has TRBV9 and TRBJ2-2; TRBD2 matches 13 bases. Germline CDR1 SGDLS, CDR2 YYNGEE. Trimming took 3 bases from V and 6 from J; bases not matched to a gene: 2. The CDR3 covers 15 residues. CDR3 nucleotide sequence: TGTGCCAGCAGCGGACTAGCGGGGGGCGCCGGGGAGCTGTTTTCT. This sequence encodes CASSGLAGGAGELFS.

The rearrangement links TRBV20-1 to TRBJ2-1; D uncertain. Germline values: CDR1 DFQATT, CDR2 SNEGSKA (reference sequence). Trimming shortened V by 3 bases and J by 4 bases, and 4 bases separated the two germline ends. This CDR3 comprises 11 residues. The CDR3 spells CSARGYNEQFF. CDR3 bases: TGCAGTGCTAGGGGTTACAATGAGCAGTTCTTC.